These T cell receptor beta chains were read from a single sample in a study of long-term antiretroviral therapy in people with HIV. Data came from immunoSEQ multiplex PCR; TCRdb stores just in-frame clones and leaves some out. This sample has some 28,000 clones; approximately 83% occur once, and the top ten carry approximately 9.9%. Sequenced material: unsorted PBMCs, taken 2.7 to 2.8 years after starting antiretroviral therapy. Receptors were obtained from a young man with HIV. CDR3s include the opening cysteine and the closing phenylalanine or tryptophan. A D gene is named only where the DNA matches it firmly. Clone size, where shown, is once, few, many, or a class for clones that have expanded.

v_call: TRBV5-1
j_call: TRBJ2-3
d_call: NA
clone_size: NA
cdr3_aa: CASSSQPGSTQYF
cdr3_nt: TGCGCCAGCAGCTCCCAACCAGGTTCTACGCAGTATTTT

v_call: TRBV19
j_call: TRBJ2-7
d_call: NA
clone_size: NA
cdr3_aa: CASSSAEATVYEQYF
cdr3_nt: TGTGCCAGTAGTTCGGCCGAAGCGACAGTCTACGAGCAGTACTTC

v_call: TRBV6-5
j_call: TRBJ2-1
d_call: NA
clone_size: NA
cdr3_aa: CASSYGDLHLNNEQFF
cdr3_nt: TGTGCCAGCAGTTACGGGGACCTACACCTTAACAATGAGCAGTTCTTC

v_call: TRBV6-1
j_call: TRBJ1-5
d_call: TRBD1
clone_size: NA
cdr3_aa: CASILRDRGNQPQHF
cdr3_nt: TGTGCCAGCATCCTCCGGGACAGGGGAAATCAGCCCCAGCATTTT

v_call: TRBV28
j_call: TRBJ2-5
d_call: NA
clone_size: NA
cdr3_aa: CASSEETQYF
cdr3_nt: TGTGCCAGCAGTGAGGAGACCCAGTACTTC

v_call: TRBV30
j_call: TRBJ1-1
d_call: NA
clone_size: NA
cdr3_aa: CAWQLGTTEAFF
cdr3_nt: TGTGCCTGGCAGCTCGGTACCACTGAAGCTTTCTTT

v_call: TRBV25-1
j_call: TRBJ1-3
d_call: NA
clone_size: NA
cdr3_aa: CASKGGHTIYF
cdr3_nt: TGTGCCAGTAAAGGGGGGCACACCATATATTTT

v_call: TRBV28
j_call: TRBJ2-1
d_call: TRBD1
clone_size: NA
cdr3_aa: CASSLDRVVDEQFF
cdr3_nt: TGTGCCAGCAGTTTAGACAGGGTGGTCGATGAGCAGTTCTTC

v_call: TRBV5-4
j_call: TRBJ2-5
d_call: NA
clone_size: NA
cdr3_aa: CASSRPGPQETQYF
cdr3_nt: TGTGCCAGCAGCAGGCCGGGACCCCAAGAGACCCAGTACTTC

v_call: TRBV19
j_call: TRBJ2-5
d_call: NA
clone_size: NA
cdr3_aa: CATLFRETQYF
cdr3_nt: TGTGCCACCCTTTTCCGGGAGACCCAGTACTTC

v_call: TRBV5-4
j_call: TRBJ2-3
d_call: TRBD1
clone_size: NA
cdr3_aa: CASSPGQVLTDTQYF
cdr3_nt: TGTGCCAGCAGCCCCGGACAGGTACTCACAGATACGCAGTATTTT

v_call: TRBV7-6
j_call: TRBJ1-1
d_call: NA
clone_size: NA
cdr3_aa: CASSLGDGVNTEAFF
cdr3_nt: TGTGCCAGCAGCTTAGGTGACGGCGTGAACACTGAAGCTTTCTTT

v_call: TRBV11-2
j_call: TRBJ2-7
d_call: NA
clone_size: NA
cdr3_aa: CASSSPGAFSLNYEQYF
cdr3_nt: TGTGCCAGCAGCTCCCCGGGGGCATTTTCCCTTAATTACGAGCAGTACTTC

v_call: TRBV5-1
j_call: TRBJ2-2
d_call: TRBD1
clone_size: NA
cdr3_aa: CASKGQGVSTGELFF
cdr3_nt: TGCGCCAGCAAAGGACAGGGGGTGAGCACCGGGGAGCTGTTTTTT

v_call: TRBV6-5
j_call: TRBJ1-6
d_call: NA
clone_size: few
cdr3_aa: CASRPDSNGFSPLHF
cdr3_nt: TGTGCCAGCAGGCCGGACAGTAACGGTTTTTCACCCCTCCACTTT

v_call: TRBV10-3
j_call: TRBJ1-1
d_call: TRBD1
clone_size: NA
cdr3_aa: CAIRAGQGRTEAFF
cdr3_nt: TGTGCCATCAGAGCGGGACAGGGGCGGACTGAAGCTTTCTTT

v_call: TRBV29-1
j_call: TRBJ2-7
d_call: NA
clone_size: NA
cdr3_aa: CSVGGTGSYEQYF
cdr3_nt: TGCAGCGTTGGTGGTACTGGCTCCTACGAGCAGTACTTC

v_call: TRBV29-1
j_call: TRBJ2-1
d_call: NA
clone_size: NA
cdr3_aa: CSVGGNVLYNEQFF
cdr3_nt: TGCAGCGTTGGCGGGAACGTACTTTACAATGAGCAGTTCTTC

v_call: TRBV5-1
j_call: TRBJ2-7
d_call: TRBD1
clone_size: NA
cdr3_aa: CASSFYIGTGGSGQYF
cdr3_nt: TGCGCCAGCAGTTTTTATATCGGGACAGGGGGTTCGGGGCAGTACTTC

v_call: TRBV7-9
j_call: TRBJ2-1
d_call: TRBD1
clone_size: NA
cdr3_aa: CASSLVSIQGNEQFF
cdr3_nt: TGTGCCAGCAGCTTAGTCTCGATACAGGGGAATGAGCAGTTCTTC

v_call: TRBV29-1
j_call: TRBJ1-2
d_call: NA
clone_size: few
cdr3_aa: CSVEVGVAIHVF
cdr3_nt: TGCAGCGTTGAAGTAGGAGTGGCCATACACGTTTTC

v_call: TRBV9
j_call: TRBJ2-7
d_call: TRBD2
clone_size: NA
cdr3_aa: CASSDGLAGDLEQYF
cdr3_nt: TGTGCCAGCAGCGACGGACTAGCGGGAGACCTCGAGCAGTACTTC

v_call: TRBV27
j_call: TRBJ1-1
d_call: NA
clone_size: NA
cdr3_aa: CASSPRAQGTEAFF
cdr3_nt: TGTGCCAGCAGTCCCCGGGCCCAAGGGACTGAAGCTTTCTTT

v_call: TRBV2
j_call: TRBJ1-2
d_call: NA
clone_size: NA
cdr3_aa: CASSPSGGPNGYTF
cdr3_nt: TGTGCCAGCAGCCCCAGCGGAGGGCCAAATGGCTACACCTTC

v_call: TRBV20-1
j_call: TRBJ2-7
d_call: NA
clone_size: NA
cdr3_aa: CSATAYEQYF
cdr3_nt: TGCAGTGCTACTGCCTACGAGCAGTACTTC

v_call: TRBV7-8
j_call: TRBJ1-5
d_call: NA
clone_size: once
cdr3_aa: CASSSGPAMSNQPQHF
cdr3_nt: TGTGCCAGCAGCTCCGGACCCGCTATGAGCAATCAGCCCCAGCATTTT

v_call: TRBV6-4
j_call: TRBJ2-1
d_call: NA
clone_size: few
cdr3_aa: CASRLRDRSSYNEQFF
cdr3_nt: TGTGCCAGCAGGCTCCGGGACCGTAGCTCCTACAATGAGCAGTTCTTC

v_call: TRBV6-5
j_call: TRBJ2-1
d_call: NA
clone_size: once
cdr3_aa: CASSKDRINEQFF
cdr3_nt: TGTGCCAGCAGTAAGGACAGAATCAATGAGCAGTTCTTC

v_call: TRBV18
j_call: TRBJ2-7
d_call: TRBD1
clone_size: NA
cdr3_aa: CASSPGLGQGGLYEQYF
cdr3_nt: TGTGCCAGCTCACCGGGGCTCGGACAGGGGGGACTATACGAGCAGTACTTC

v_call: TRBV28
j_call: TRBJ2-7
d_call: NA
clone_size: NA
cdr3_aa: CASSLLRSPVGYF
cdr3_nt: TGTGCCAGCAGTTTACTAAGGTCCCCGGTCGGGTACTTC

v_call: TRBV7-2
j_call: TRBJ1-2
d_call: TRBD1
clone_size: NA
cdr3_aa: CASSFGTGGAYGYTF
cdr3_nt: TGTGCCAGCAGCTTCGGGACAGGCGGGGCTTATGGCTACACCTTC

v_call: TRBV5-4
j_call: TRBJ2-3
d_call: NA
clone_size: NA
cdr3_aa: CASSPKPLAYQGDTQYF
cdr3_nt: TGTGCCAGCAGCCCGAAACCCCTAGCGTATCAAGGCGATACGCAGTATTTT

v_call: TRBV4-1
j_call: TRBJ2-5
d_call: NA
clone_size: NA
cdr3_aa: CASSQDGLPIGTQYF
cdr3_nt: TGCGCCAGCAGCCAAGACGGACTACCGATCGGGACCCAGTACTTC

v_call: TRBV19
j_call: TRBJ1-5
d_call: TRBD1
clone_size: few
cdr3_aa: CASIGGGTGNQPQHF
cdr3_nt: TGTGCCAGTATTGGAGGGGGCACGGGCAATCAGCCCCAGCATTTT

v_call: TRBV19
j_call: TRBJ1-3
d_call: NA
clone_size: few
cdr3_aa: CASTTGAGNTIYF
cdr3_nt: TGTGCCAGTACCACCGGAGCTGGAAACACCATATATTTT